A selection of T cell receptor beta chains follows, all from one sample in a study of blood T cell repertoires in COVID-19. Assay: immunoSEQ multiplex PCR; the TCRdb copy retains only in-frame clones and omits some. This table holds more than 70,000 clones, 65% to 90% found once. Sequencing used peripheral blood. Receptors originate from a man in his sixties with acute or convalescent COVID-19. Each CDR3 is given with its conserved first and last residue. D genes are given only for firm matches. Clone size is given for some rows only: seen once, a few or many times, or a class if the clone is expanded.

abundance	v_gene	j_gene	d_gene	CDR3aa	CDR3nt
once	TRBV10-3	TRBJ1-1	TRBD1	CAIRDDRDNTEAFF	TGTGCCATCAGGGACGACAGGGATAACACTGAAGCTTTCTTT
.	TRBV30	TRBJ2-2	.	CAWSVHTGELFF	TGTGCCTGGAGTGTACATACCGGGGAGCTGTTTTTT
.	TRBV6-5	TRBJ2-1	TRBD2	CASSYSGAGENEQFF	TGTGCCAGCAGTTACTCGGGCGCGGGGGAGAATGAGCAGTTCTTC
.	TRBV25-1	TRBJ2-6	.	CASSGTRASGANVLTF	TGTGCCAGCAGTGGCACTAGGGCCTCTGGGGCCAACGTCCTGACTTTC
.	TRBV5-1	TRBJ2-7	TRBD1	CASSYPGQGREQYF	TGCGCCAGCAGCTATCCGGGACAGGGGCGCGAGCAGTACTTC
.	TRBV5-5	TRBJ2-2	TRBD2	CASSVLAGGSTGELFF	TGTGCCAGCAGCGTGCTAGCGGGAGGCAGCACCGGGGAGCTGTTTTTT
.	TRBV2	TRBJ2-3	.	CASRIYVGLTDTQYF	TGTGCCAGCAGAATCTATGTGGGGCTCACAGATACGCAGTATTTT
once	TRBV10-3	TRBJ2-3	.	CAISERETDTQYF	TGTGCCATCAGTGAGCGGGAGACAGATACGCAGTATTTT
.	TRBV7-2	TRBJ2-5	TRBD2	CASSFGLAAQETQYF	TGTGCCAGCAGCTTTGGACTAGCAGCCCAAGAGACCCAGTACTTC
.	TRBV27	TRBJ2-7	.	CASSLSGRTYEQYF	TGTGCCAGCAGTTTATCTGGGAGGACCTACGAGCAGTACTTC
once	TRBV11-1	TRBJ1-5	TRBD1	CASSQGAAQPQHF	TGTGCCAGCAGCCAGGGGGCCGCTCAGCCCCAGCATTTT
few	TRBV27	TRBJ2-1	.	CASSLGLGGYSYNEQFF	TGTGCCAGCAGTTTAGGATTAGGAGGGTACTCCTACAATGAGCAGTTCTTC
.	TRBV19	TRBJ2-3	TRBD2	CASSIGTGGPGTDTQYF	TGTGCCAGTAGTATCGGGACGGGAGGGCCGGGCACAGATACGCAGTATTTT
once	TRBV30	TRBJ1-3	.	CAWSALRGNTIYF	TGTGCCTGGAGTGCGCTTAGGGGGAACACCATATATTTT
.	TRBV19	TRBJ1-4	.	CASSIVGGLMGEKLFF	TGTGCCAGTAGTATAGTGGGCGGACTAATGGGCGAAAAACTGTTTTTT
.	TRBV10-2	TRBJ2-7	TRBD1	CASRQLQGAHEQYF	TGCGCCAGCAGACAATTACAGGGGGCCCACGAGCAGTACTTC
.	TRBV30	TRBJ2-7	.	CAWRKNSGDYEQYF	TGTGCCTGGAGGAAAAATAGCGGAGACTACGAGCAGTACTTC
.	TRBV6-2/TRBV6-3	TRBJ2-5	.	CASSLSASVETQYF	TGTGCCAGCAGTTTATCGGCTAGCGTGGAGACCCAGTACTTC
.	TRBV4-3	TRBJ2-5	.	CASSLVYGGQETQYF	TGCGCCAGCAGCCTCGTTTATGGCGGCCAAGAGACCCAGTACTTC
.	TRBV5-1	TRBJ2-1	TRBD2	CASSFGTSGSDEQFF	TGCGCCAGCAGCTTCGGGACTAGCGGGAGTGATGAGCAGTTCTTC
.	TRBV4-2	TRBJ1-6	TRBD1	CASSRDRERSPLHF	TGTGCCAGCAGCCGGGACAGGGAACGGTCACCCCTCCACTTT
.	TRBV15	TRBJ2-1	TRBD2	CATSRDGASGGNEQFF	TGTGCCACCAGCAGAGATGGGGCTAGCGGGGGAAATGAGCAGTTCTTC
.	TRBV4-2	TRBJ2-2	.	CASSQPGQNTGELFF	TGTGCCAGCAGCCAACCGGGACAGAACACCGGGGAGCTGTTTTTT
.	TRBV5-1	TRBJ1-1	.	CASSHQQTGTKAFF	TGCGCCAGCAGCCATCAGCAAACCGGGACTAAAGCTTTCTTT
.	TRBV19	TRBJ1-2	.	CASTPRQGNGYTF	TGTGCCAGTACCCCCCGCCAGGGAAATGGCTACACCTTC
.	TRBV30	TRBJ1-2	.	CAWSVSYGYTF	TGTGCCTGGAGTGTCTCCTATGGCTACACCTTC
.	TRBV3-1/TRBV3-2	TRBJ2-7	TRBD2	CASSQAVSGAYSYEQYF	TGTGCCAGCAGCCAAGCGGTTAGCGGGGCCTATTCCTACGAGCAGTACTTC
once	TRBV4-3	TRBJ2-1	TRBD2	CASSQGQAGKPYNEQFF	TGCGCCAGCAGCCAAGGGCAAGCGGGGAAACCCTACAATGAGCAGTTCTTC
.	TRBV18	TRBJ2-7	.	CASSPGFYEQYF	TGTGCCAGCTCACCGGGCTTCTACGAGCAGTACTTC
.	TRBV7-9	TRBJ1-2	.	CASSLTSGGAFGYTF	TGTGCCAGCAGCTTAACCTCTGGGGGCGCGTTTGGCTACACCTTC
.	TRBV2	TRBJ2-2	TRBD1	CASTPDRDGTGELFF	TGTGCCAGCACCCCGGACAGGGACGGGACCGGGGAGCTGTTTTTT
.	TRBV11-2	TRBJ1-2	.	CASTFTPADYGYTF	TGTGCCAGCACCTTTACCCCGGCGGACTATGGCTACACCTTC
.	TRBV5-1	TRBJ2-3	TRBD2	CASSLETSSTDTQYF	TGCGCCAGCAGCTTGGAGACTAGCAGCACAGATACGCAGTATTTT
.	TRBV19	TRBJ2-7	.	CASSIGQRSYEQYF	TGTGCCAGTAGTATCGGACAGAGATCCTACGAGCAGTACTTC
.	TRBV9	TRBJ2-3	.	CASSVDERRLGDTQYF	TGTGCCAGCAGCGTAGACGAGCGGCGGCTGGGGGATACGCAGTATTTT
once	TRBV4-1	TRBJ2-7	TRBD2	CASSQSGLAGSSYEQYF	TGCGCCAGCAGCCAATCGGGACTAGCGGGGTCCTCCTACGAGCAGTACTTC
.	TRBV30	TRBJ2-3	TRBD2	CALGLAGADTQYF	TGTGCCTTGGGACTAGCGGGAGCAGATACGCAGTATTTT
once	TRBV3-1/TRBV3-2	TRBJ2-2	TRBD2	CASSGLAGGNTGELFF	TGTGCCAGCTCCGGACTAGCGGGGGGGAACACCGGGGAGCTGTTTTTT
.	TRBV2	TRBJ1-1	.	CASSEARNTEAFF	TGTGCCAGCAGTGAGGCCAGGAACACTGAAGCTTTCTTT
.	TRBV5-1	TRBJ2-7	.	CASTYGGGAYEQYF	TGCGCCAGCACTTATGGGGGGGGCGCATACGAGCAGTACTTC
.	TRBV5-1	TRBJ2-5	TRBD1	CASSLVGTDRGETQYF	TGCGCCAGCAGCTTGGTCGGTACCGACAGGGGGGAGACCCAGTACTTC
.	TRBV12-2	TRBJ2-1	.	CASRFPREAYNEQFF	TGTGCAAGTCGCTTCCCCCGGGAGGCCTACAATGAGCAGTTCTTC
.	TRBV25-1	TRBJ2-7	.	CASSSAYEQYF	TGTGCCAGCAGCTCTGCGTACGAGCAGTACTTC
.	TRBV6-5	TRBJ1-4	.	CASQTPTNEKLFF	TGTGCCAGCCAGACACCAACTAATGAAAAACTGTTTTTT
few	TRBV30	TRBJ2-3	.	CASEAGEGTDTQYF	TGTGCCTCCGAGGCAGGGGAAGGGACAGATACGCAGTATTTT
few	TRBV5-5	TRBJ2-1	TRBD1	CASSFLVVSGGGWRNEQFF	TGTGCCAGCTCCTTCCTGGTAGTGTCAGGGGGCGGGTGGCGGAATGAGCAGTTCTTC